The rows below give T cell receptor beta chains drawn from one sample of a study of blood T cell repertoires in COVID-19. Method: immunoSEQ multiplex PCR; TCRdb's copy keeps in-frame clones and lacks some. Here the sample spans fewer than 100,000 clones, roughly nine tenths being singletons. Material: peripheral blood. The receptors were gathered from a woman aged 50 to 60 in a cohort sampled during active COVID-19. CDR3s include the opening cysteine and the closing phenylalanine or tryptophan.

TRBJ2-3 | TRBV10-3 | CAISESSGLAPDTQYF
TRBJ1-2 | TRBV28 | CASTPRGVAPGRKRGYTF
TRBJ1-2 | TRBV30 | CAWNRVNYGYTF
TRBJ2-2 | TRBV7-6 | CASSLVLGGGANTGELFF
TRBJ2-3 | TRBV19 | CASGQGAADTQYF
TRBJ2-3 | TRBV2 | CASSELWTAGTDTQYF
TRBJ2-7 | TRBV10-1 | CASSESRVGKRGGDEQYF
TRBJ2-3 | TRBV10-2 | CASSESGLAVADTQYF
TRBJ1-4 | TRBV4-1 | CASSQEAGAVKLFF
TRBJ1-2 | TRBV2 | CAREGQGRGYTF
TRBJ2-7 | TRBV10-1 | CASSEGDRDYEQYF
TRBJ2-5 | TRBV5-4 | CASSLDPGKETQYF
TRBJ2-5 | TRBV5-4 | CASTQETQYF
TRBJ2-7 | TRBV5-1 | CASSLGDGGLFYEQYF
TRBJ1-5 | TRBV7-9 | CASSVDSNTQHF
TRBJ2-7 | TRBV10-3 | CAISEWSDTSYEQYF
TRBJ1-6 | TRBV27 | CASSYQGVGNSPLHF
TRBJ1-1 | TRBV30 | CAWSVRGWDTEAFF
TRBJ2-1 | TRBV7-2 | CASSYTQQGHNEQFF
TRBJ2-7 | TRBV11-3 | CASSLGSAGGYREQYF
TRBJ1-1 | TRBV6-5 | CASSRLGEAFF
TRBJ1-1 | TRBV4-2 | CASSHLRGGTEAFF
TRBJ1-2 | TRBV5-6 | CASIPRDRGWYGYTF
TRBJ1-5 | TRBV4-1 | CASSQVIAGPQHF
TRBJ2-1 | TRBV5-4 | CAREAGGPIFSYNEQFF
TRBJ2-7 | TRBV27 | CASSKRRGGEYEQYF
TRBJ1-2 | TRBV4-1 | CASSQEQTDSSYGYTF
TRBJ1-2 | TRBV29-1 | CSVGTGPYGYTF
TRBJ1-2 | TRBV11-2 | CASSAGQGTTPYGYTF
TRBJ2-1 | TRBV28 | CASSSAQGSYNEQFF
TRBJ2-5 | TRBV28 | CASSLLGQISETQYF
TRBJ2-1 | TRBV18 | CASSGSLAGVNEQFF
TRBJ1-4 | TRBV21-1 | CASSSDRGATNEKLFF
TRBJ2-1 | TRBV6-5 | CASTGEGLAENEQFF
TRBJ2-1 | TRBV3-1/TRBV3-2 | CASSHQNRGQFF
TRBJ2-2 | TRBV19 | CASRLRLAGGPGELFF
TRBJ1-2 | TRBV7-9 | CASSLPVDYGYTF
TRBJ1-5 | TRBV6-1 | CASSESGEGQPQHF
TRBJ2-7 | TRBV5-1 | CASSSSPGRATGAYEQYF
TRBJ1-5 | TRBV28 | CASSLLGGQALSRQPQHF
TRBJ2-7 | TRBV3-1/TRBV3-2 | CASSPEGQTTNEQYF
TRBJ2-1 | TRBV7-9 | CASSPYDEQFF
TRBJ2-1 | TRBV18 | CASSPGSGGNEQFF
TRBJ2-1 | TRBV11-3 | CASSLGGPSIESSYNEQFF
TRBJ2-4 | TRBV28 | CASSLGGTGLNIQYF
TRBJ1-2 | TRBV6-5 | CAPHWTYNYGYTF
TRBJ1-5 | TRBV19 | CASSTTGGNQPQHF